The 19 T cell receptor beta chains listed next were all sequenced from one sample in a study of T cells in Graves' hyperthyroidism and ophthalmopathy (dated by TCRdb to about 2019). Library prep was done by multiplex PCR. The data were produced on an Illumina HiSeq 2000. Amplification of TCR beta CDR3 regions was carried out from RNA transcripts. For the first round of RT-PCR on the TCR CDR3, the HTBI primer set was used together with the Qiagen OneStep RT-PCR kit. The public reads were reprocessed in TCRdb via fastp at Q25 and MiXCR, keeping in-frame beta chains. Rows with one shared CDR3 protein collapse into an entry with the most common genes and DNA. The table for this sample lists approximately 410,000 distinct CDR3 sequences; 14% to 15% of them were counted only once. Jointly, the top ten make up less than 15% of the sample. Sequences were obtained from blood. Receptor source: a man aged 18-30 years with Graves' ophthalmopathy.

This clonotype was counted ten times or more. The V and J genes are TRBV20-1 and TRBJ2-5, with D possibly matching TRBD1 (5 bases). Germline loops: CDR1 DFQATT, CDR2 SNEGSKA (reference sequence). The germline V and J ends were trimmed by 8 bases and 2 bases, with 15 bases remaining between them. The CDR3 sequence is 13 residues long. CDR3 amino acids: CSPLTENQETQYF. The CDR3 coding sequence is TGCAGTCCCTTGACAGAAAATCAAGAGACCCAGTACTTC.

This chain connects TRBV14 to TRBJ2-5; no clear D gene. The germline V and J ends were trimmed by 1 base and 4 bases, with 4 bases remaining between them. This CDR3 is built from 12 residues. From germline, CDR1 is SGHDN and CDR2 FVKESK. The CDR3 reads CASSQARETQYF. In nucleotides, the CDR3 is TGTGCCAGCAGCCAAGCCAGAGAGACCCAGTACTTC.

This clonotype was observed a handful of times. The J gene is TRBJ2-7, the V gene TRBV10-3; D remains ambiguous. The CDR3 contains 14 residues. V lost 0 bases, J lost 0 bases, and 6 bases lay in between. Germline V lookup: CDR1 ENHRY, CDR2 SYGVKD. CDR3 DNA: TGTGCCATCAGTGAGTCGCACAGCTCCTACGAGCAGTACTTC. It translates to CAISESHSSYEQYF.

This clonotype was recorded many times. The chain carries TRBV27 and TRBJ2-1; 12 bases agree with TRBD2. Germline V gene lookup returns CDR1 MNHEY and CDR2 SMNVEV (reference sequence). V shed 6 bases and J 5 bases; nucleotides not matched to a gene: 2. The CDR3 spans 14 residues. The CDR3 is CASRLAGGNNEQFF. The CDR3 DNA reads as TGTGCCAGCAGACTAGCGGGGGGAAACAATGAGCAGTTCTTC.

This chain joins TRBV24-1 and TRBJ2-3; 9 bases fit TRBD1. CDR1 KGHDR and CDR2 SFDVKD come from the germline V gene. The CDR3 consists of 18 residues. With 7 bases clipped from V and 5 bases from J, the junction kept 18 bases outside the gene matches. The chain's CDR3 is CATSAQLGQGRAGDTQYF. In DNA, the CDR3 is TGTGCCACCAGCGCCCAATTGGGACAGGGTCGGGCGGGAGATACGCAGTATTTT.

The chain is built from TRBV19 and TRBJ2-1; D perhaps matches TRBD2 (6 bases). Germline V CDR1 and CDR2: LNHDA, SQIVND (reference sequence). CDR3 length: 13 amino acids. Trimming stripped 3 bases from V and 9 bases from J, with 12 bases between. The CDR3 DNA sequence: TGTGCCAGTAGTATCGCGGGGACTCGTGAGCAGTTCTTC. Its translation is CASSIAGTREQFF.

This clonotype was counted at least ten times. The chain uses TRBV3-1 and TRBJ1-4; no reliable D call. The CDR3 sequence is 14 residues long. Trimming took off 0 bases at V and 2 bases at J, with 4 bases between the two ends. The germline V gene has CDR1 LGHDT and CDR2 YNNKEL (reference sequence). CDR3 sequence (DNA): TGTGCCAGCAGCCAAGATGTGACTAATGAAAAACTGTTTTTT. The encoded protein is CASSQDVTNEKLFF. Variable domain in full (rest from reference TRBV3-1 and TRBJ1-4): DTAVSQTPKYLVTQMGNDKSIKCEQNLGHDTMYWYKQDSKKFLKIMFSYNNKELIINETVPNRFSPKSPDKAHLNLHINSLELGDSAVYFCASSQDVTNEKLFFGSGTQLSVL.

The chain joins TRBV14 to TRBJ1-2; D not resolved. The CDR3 runs 13 residues. Germline CDR1 and CDR2: SGHDN and FVKESK. Trimming stripped 0 bases from V and 5 bases from J, with 7 bases between. DNA for the CDR3: TGTGCCAGCAGCCAAGATGAGCGATATGGCTACACCTTC. Encoded protein: CASSQDERYGYTF.

The J gene is TRBJ2-2, the V gene TRBV28; weak D call: TRBD1 (6 bases). Germline values: CDR1 MDHEN, CDR2 SYDVKM. V lost 6 bases and J lost 1, with 9 bases in between. The CDR3 length is 14 residues. The CDR3 loop is CASSKGQNTGELFF. CDR3 coding DNA: TGTGCCAGCAGCAAGGGACAGAACACCGGGGAGCTGTTTTTT.

This clonotype was counted many times. V usage is TRBV20-1 and J usage is TRBJ2-3, with 11 bases lining up with TRBD2. The V segment lost 2 bases and the J segment 0 bases; nucleotides outside the gene matches: 1. The CDR3 has 15 residues. The germline V gene has CDR1 DFQATT and CDR2 SNEGSKA (reference sequence). Here the CDR3 reads CSARRLAGSTDTQYF. For the CDR3, the DNA is TGCAGTGCTAGACGACTAGCGGGAAGCACAGATACGCAGTATTTT.

This clonotype came up many times. This chain joins TRBV2 and TRBJ2-7, with D perhaps matching TRBD1 (5 bases). V was shortened by 3 bases and J by 1 base, with 13 bases between the two germline ends. CDR3 length: 15 residues. Per germline, CDR1 SNHLY and CDR2 FYNNEI. The CDR3 DNA is TGTGCCAGCAGTGAGAGACAGCTCCTATCCTACGAGCAGTACTTC. This translates into CASSERQLLSYEQYF.

This clonotype was detected many times. The chain is built from TRBV20-1 and TRBJ2-7, with 7 bases fitting TRBD2. This CDR3 has 12 amino acids. Losses at the gene ends were 4 bases for V and 2 bases for J; bases not matched to a gene: 2. Per the germline V gene, CDR1 is DFQATT and CDR2 is SNEGSKA (reference sequence). CDR3: CSATGGTYEQYF. The CDR3 DNA follows: TGCAGTGCTACGGGGGGAACCTACGAGCAGTACTTC.

This clonotype appeared a few times. The chain carries TRBV5-1 and TRBJ2-7; TRBD1 agrees at 8 bases. The CDR3 is made up of 14 amino acids. The junction had 7 bases not matched to a gene; V was cut back by 2 bases and J by 6 bases. Germline lookup yields CDR1 SGHRS and CDR2 YFSETQ. The CDR3 nucleotides are TGCGCCAGCAGCTTAGGACAGGGTTCGACCGAGCAGTACTTC. It yields the protein CASSLGQGSTEQYF.

CDR3 loop: CASSSYPGTGAGSGELFF. Written as DNA, the CDR3 is TGTGCCAGCAGCTCCTATCCCGGGACAGGGGCGGGATCCGGGGAGCTGTTTTTT. V is TRBV7-8 and J is TRBJ2-2; TRBD1 matches at 10 bases. The CDR3 sequence is 18 residues long. Germline V gives CDR1 SGHVS, CDR2 FQNEAQ. V was clipped by 4 bases and J by 6 bases; unmatched bases: 14.

Turning to this clonotype: Just one base apart from a much larger clone, this may be a read error. This sequence joins TRBV7-9 and TRBJ1-5; 7 nucleotides align to TRBD1. Germline V gene lookup returns CDR1 SEHNR and CDR2 FQNEAQ (reference sequence). Trimming at V came to 5 bases and at J to 3 bases, leaving 10 bases not matched to a gene. The CDR3 extends over 16 amino acids. The CDR3 region has the DNA TGTGCCAGCAGCCCCGGACAGGACTCCACCAATCAGCCCCAGCATTTT. This translates into CASSPGQDSTNQPQHF.

The CDR3 bases are TGTGCCAGCAGCCAAGATTCCCTGGCCCCCGGCGGAGAGCAGTTCTTC. Translated, it gives CASSQDSLAPGGEQFF. The chain is built from TRBV3-1 and TRBJ2-1; D is undetermined. V lost 0 bases and J lost 10, with 19 bases in between. CDR1 and CDR2 from the germline V gene are LGHDT and YNNKEL (reference sequence). The CDR3 has 16 amino acids.

There are many counts of this clonotype. This chain uses TRBV12-3 or TRBV12-4 with TRBJ2-2; no clear D gene. The CDR3 loop spans 12 amino acids. The V gene lost 3 bases and the J gene lost 6 bases, with 5 bases spanning the gap. The chain's CDR3 is CASSFYAGELFF. The DNA of the CDR3 is TGTGCCAGCAGTTTTTACGCCGGGGAGCTGTTTTTT.

This clonotype was seen once. V is TRBV3-1 and J is TRBJ2-7, with D uncertain. The CDR3 consists of 15 residues. V was trimmed by 3 bases and J by 4 bases, leaving 16 bases between them. From germline, CDR1 is LGHDT and CDR2 YNNKEL (reference sequence). In DNA, the CDR3 is TGTGCCAGCAGCCAGCGTACTGGGGTAGGGTACGAGCAGTACTTC. Translation gives CASSQRTGVGYEQYF.

The CDR3 loop reads CASSYMQGSGAKNIQYF. DNA of the CDR3: TGTGCCAGCAGTTATATGCAGGGGTCCGGAGCCAAAAACATTCAGTACTTC. This chain uses TRBV6-2 or TRBV6-3 with TRBJ2-4; D possibly corresponds to TRBD1 (6 bases). Germline loops: CDR1 MNHEY, CDR2 SVGEGT. There are 17 residues in the CDR3. Trimming removed 3 bases at V and 0 bases at J, with 15 bases between.